The 14 T cell receptor beta chains presented below share a single source sample, sequenced in a study of human T cells and chemical hapten exposure. Time point reported: pre-sensitization, week 0. Treatment indicated: therapeutic diphenylcyclopropenone sensitization with weekly scalp DPC. TCRdb passed the RACE reads through MiXCR, listing each CDR3 protein once. The table lists 250,000 to 300,000 distinct CDR3 sequences, 7.5% to 9% of them singletons. Sequences were derived from whole blood, sampled in connection with sensitization to the hapten diphenylcyclopropenone (DPC). Receptors were obtained from a young man with alopecia areata. Some clones in this sample may be carry-over from other donors' samples.

This clonotype was detected a few times. The genes are TRBV9 and TRBJ1-3; D call uncertain. Germline CDR1 SGDLS, CDR2 YYNGEE. The CDR3 consists of 14 residues. V was cut by 0 bases and J by 4 bases, with 8 bases left in between. The CDR3 bases are TGTGCCAGCAGCGTAGATCACGTAGGAAACACCATATATTTT. This translates into CASSVDHVGNTIYF.

Notes on this clonotype: One end of the junction varies from germline; a read error may be responsible. V is TRBV7-2 and J is TRBJ2-3, with D maybe TRBD1 (6 bases). Germline CDR1 reads SGHTA; CDR2 reads FQGNSA. CDR3 length equals 14 residues. This CDR3 reads CVSSYNTGTNTQYF. The CDR3 DNA reads TGTGTCAGCAGCTACAATACCGGGACAAATACGCAGTATTTT.

The rearrangement links TRBV18 to TRBJ1-6; perhaps TRBD1 as D (5 bases). CDR1 is KGHSH, CDR2 LQKENI, per germline. CDR3 size: 17 residues. V was pared by 4 bases and J by 7 bases, with 20 bases between. CDR3 DNA: TGTGCCAGCTCACAACTTAGTTTGGGGGTAGCGAATTCACCCCTCCACTTT. Protein: CASSQLSLGVANSPLHF.

This clonotype was recorded many times. V usage is TRBV7-3 and J usage is TRBJ2-6, with D unclear. Trimming stripped 4 bases from V and 2 bases from J, with 9 bases between. CDR1 is SGHTA, CDR2 FQGTGA, per germline. The CDR3 has 15 residues. This chain's CDR3 is CASSSAPTGANVLTF. The CDR3 DNA sequence: TGTGCCAGCAGCTCCGCGCCCACTGGGGCCAACGTCCTGACTTTC.

This clonotype was found a few times. The J gene is TRBJ2-7, the V gene TRBV10-3, with D possibly TRBD2 on 7 matching bases. The CDR3 length is 12 residues. Germline assignment: CDR1 ENHRY and CDR2 SYGVKD. The V and J ends lost 4 bases and 5 bases respectively, with 9 bases between them. DNA for the CDR3: TGTGCCATCAGTGGGGGGGGCAACGAGCAGTACTTC. Translating gives CAISGGGNEQYF.

The chain combines TRBV10-3 with TRBJ2-1; 16 bases are a match to TRBD2. This CDR3 is built from 18 residues. CDR1 is ENHRY, CDR2 SYGVKD, per germline. J was trimmed by 9 bases and V by 3 bases; bases with no gene match: 11. CDR3 nucleotides: TGTGCCATCAGTGATGATGGGACTAGCGGGGGGGCCAGAGGTGAGCAGTTCTTC. Encoded protein: CAISDDGTSGGARGEQFF.

A few counts support this clonotype. The chain recombines TRBV11-2 with TRBJ2-1, with D perhaps given as TRBD1 or TRBD2 (5 bases each). V was pared by 3 bases and J by 4 bases, with 16 bases between. This CDR3 contains 16 residues. Germline CDR1 reads SGHAT; CDR2 reads FQNNGV. The CDR3 bases are TGTGCCAGCAGCTTGTCGGGACCACTTCGTTACAATGAGCAGTTCTTC. This translates into CASSLSGPLRYNEQFF.

The chain links TRBV25-1 to TRBJ2-1; perhaps TRBD1 as D (5 bases). The CDR3 spans 14 residues. Germline CDR1 reads MGHDK; CDR2 reads SYGVNS. Trimming took 1 base from V and 8 from J, leaving 12 bases between them. The CDR3 region has the DNA TGTGCCAGCAGTGAATTTAGGGGTAACTATGAGCAGTTCTTC. Translating gives CASSEFRGNYEQFF.

This rearrangement joins TRBV7-9 to TRBJ1-2; D call uncertain. Trimming cost V 1 base and J 4 bases, with 10 bases left between them. The CDR3 has 14 amino acids. Germline assignment: CDR1 SEHNR and CDR2 FQNEAQ (reference sequence). CDR3 region: CASSLGYPTYGYTF. In DNA form, the CDR3 reads TGTGCCAGCAGCTTAGGCTACCCCACCTATGGCTACACCTTC.

This clonotype was detected a few times. This chain joins TRBV3-1 and TRBJ2-3; D perhaps matches TRBD2 (5 bases). The V end lost 4 bases, the J end lost 1 base, and 12 bases lay between the germline ends. This CDR3 region has 15 residues. Germline values: CDR1 LGHDT, CDR2 YNNKEL (reference sequence). The CDR3 nucleotides read TGTGCCAGCAGCCCCGCCGGGGTGCGCACAGATACGCAGTATTTT. Amino acid sequence: CASSPAGVRTDTQYF.

This clonotype came up a few times. The chain links TRBV20-1 to TRBJ2-1; D possibly corresponds to TRBD1 (6 bases). V lost 7 bases and J lost 5, with 9 bases in between. Per the germline V gene, CDR1 is DFQATT and CDR2 is SNEGSKA (reference sequence). The CDR3 length is 11 residues. CDR3 sequence (DNA): TGCAGTGGTAGGGGGAACAATGAGCAGTTCTTC. Translating gives CSGRGNNEQFF.

This clonotype occurred many times. This chain uses TRBV28 with TRBJ1-2; D possibly corresponds to TRBD1 (5 bases). Trimming took 8 bases from V and 3 from J, leaving 19 bases between them. The CDR3 is made up of 15 amino acids. Germline lookup yields CDR1 MDHEN and CDR2 SYDVKM. CDR3 in amino acids: CASSTGASFYYGYTF. The CDR3 coding sequence is TGTGCCAGCTCGACCGGGGCGTCGTTCTACTATGGCTACACCTTC.

This clonotype was found a few times. The chain recombines TRBV6-1 with TRBJ2-5; D gene unclear. The germline CDR1 and CDR2 sequences are MNHNS and SASEGT. The CDR3 spans 11 residues. Deletions cut 5 bases from V and 5 bases from J, with 6 bases between. This CDR3 is CASSKTETQYF. In DNA, the CDR3 is TGTGCCAGCAGTAAGACGGAGACCCAGTACTTC.

The J gene is TRBJ2-5, the V gene TRBV7-6, with D unclear. Trimming stripped 0 bases from V and 2 bases from J, with 16 bases between. The CDR3 sequence is 17 residues long. Germline V lookup: CDR1 SGHVS, CDR2 FNYEAQ. CDR3 DNA sequence: TGTGCCAGCAGCTTAGCCTTCAAAAGGACGATACAAGAGACCCAGTACTTC. It is translated as CASSLAFKRTIQETQYF.